These T cell receptor beta chains were read from a single sample in a study of response to subunit inactivated influenza vaccine. MiXCR was run by TCRdb on the RT-PCR reads, yielding one entry per CDR3 protein. The repertoire holds about 540,000 distinct CDR3 sequences, with roughly a quarter as singletons. The sample was also linked to a second study, of T cells expressing NK-cell markers.

Source: CD4+ T cells sorted from PBMCs, taken roughly 12 days after vaccination. The receptors derive from a man aged 50-60 years who received an inactivated influenza vaccine. CDR3s include the opening cysteine and the closing phenylalanine or tryptophan. The D gene is left open where the match is weak. Clone size is not always given. Where it is, it says once, few, many or a class for expanded clones.

clone size	V gene	J gene	D gene	CDR3 protein	CDR3 DNA
few	TRBV6-1	TRBJ1-6	-	CATAPQGRGSPLHF	TGTGCCACCGCTCCACAGGGCAGGGGATCACCCCTCCACTTT
few	TRBV4-3	TRBJ1-4	TRBD1	CASSQGSGLMTGGGGKLFF	TGCGCCAGCAGCCAAGGATCAGGCCTCATGACAGGGGGTGGAGGAAAACTGTTTTTT
few	TRBV5-1	TRBJ1-2	-	CASSITTGRAMGGYTF	TGCGCCAGCAGCATAACGACAGGCCGGGCTATGGGTGGCTACACCTTC
many	TRBV12-3/TRBV12-4	TRBJ2-7	TRBD1	CASSPDRVYEQYF	TGTGCCAGCAGCCCCGACAGGGTCTACGAGCAGTACTTC
-	TRBV20-1	TRBJ1-1	-	CSARSGRMNTEAFF	TGCAGTGCTAGATCAGGGAGGATGAACACTGAAGCTTTCTTT
-	TRBV28	TRBJ2-1	-	CASRNSGPSYNEQFF	TGTGCCAGCAGGAACAGCGGGCCCTCCTACAATGAGCAGTTCTTC
many	TRBV7-2	TRBJ2-7	TRBD1	CASSLVAGQGRHEQYF	TGTGCCAGCAGCTTAGTTGCGGGACAGGGTCGGCACGAGCAGTACTTC
-	TRBV7-2	TRBJ1-6	-	CASRPENSPLHF	TGTGCCAGCAGACCAGAAAATTCACCCCTCCACTTT
-	TRBV20-1	TRBJ2-5	-	CSARDRTGTETQYF	TGCAGTGCTAGAGATCGCACAGGAACAGAGACCCAGTACTTC
-	TRBV20-1	TRBJ2-1	TRBD1	CSAATGPPGQGYNEQFF	TGCAGTGCCGCTACGGGCCCCCCGGGACAGGGTTACAATGAGCAGTTCTTC
few	TRBV12-3/TRBV12-4	TRBJ2-2	TRBD1	CASSFGWTGFAGELFF	TGTGCCAGCAGTTTCGGTTGGACAGGCTTTGCCGGGGAGCTGTTTTTT
-	TRBV4-1	TRBJ2-5	-	CASSPGDEETQYF	TGCGCCAGCAGCCCGGGGGACGAAGAGACCCAGTACTTC
few	TRBV6-1	TRBJ1-3	TRBD1	CASSRTQGAEGNTIYF	TGTGCCAGCAGCAGAACACAGGGGGCGGAAGGAAACACCATATATTTT
-	TRBV11-2	TRBJ2-4	TRBD2	CASSQQRGAKNIQYF	TGTGCCAGCAGCCAGCAGCGGGGAGCCAAAAACATTCAGTACTTC
few	TRBV11-2	TRBJ2-2	-	CASSLSGTPRGELFF	TGTGCCAGCAGCTTATCCGGGACCCCTAGGGGGGAGCTGTTTTTT
few	TRBV10-3	TRBJ1-5	-	CAISDSGDPGQPQHF	TGTGCCATCAGTGATAGTGGGGACCCAGGGCAGCCCCAGCATTTT